The 32 T cell receptor beta chains in this list originate from one sample, sequenced in a study of blood T cell repertoires in COVID-19. Profiled with immunoSEQ multiplex PCR; TCRdb holds only in-frame clones, not every one. This table has more than 300,000 clones, about 84% appearing once. Sequenced material: peripheral blood. Receptor source: a woman in her 50s with acute or convalescent COVID-19.

This clone has just a few counts. V is TRBV28 and J is TRBJ1-4, with D perhaps TRBD1 (6 bases). Germline-derived CDR1 and CDR2 are MDHEN and SYDVKM. The length of the CDR3 is 18 residues. Trimming took off 0 bases at V and 0 bases at J, with 14 bases between the two ends. CDR3 region: CASSLWWVRTATNEKLFF. CDR3 DNA sequence: TGTGCCAGCAGTTTATGGTGGGTCAGGACAGCAACTAATGAAAAACTGTTTTTT.

The rearrangement links TRBV6-1 to TRBJ1-4, with D possibly TRBD1 on 6 matching bases. The CDR3 is 14 residues long. Trimming pared 1 base from V and 8 bases from J, leaving 11 bases between. Per germline, CDR1 MNHNS and CDR2 SASEGT. CDR3 loop: CASSEEAGDEKLFF. CDR3 coding DNA: TGTGCCAGCAGTGAAGAGGCAGGGGACGAAAAACTGTTTTTT.

The J gene is TRBJ1-6, the V gene TRBV28, with 9 bases that match TRBD1. V shed 7 bases and J 7 bases; nucleotides not matched to a gene: 5. The CDR3 length is 14 residues. Per the germline V gene, CDR1 is MDHEN and CDR2 is SYDVKM. This CDR3 reads CASIAGTGNSPLHF. CDR3 nucleotides: TGTGCCAGCATCGCCGGGACAGGGAATTCACCCCTCCACTTT.

The gene calls are TRBV18 and TRBJ1-3; a possible D gene is TRBD1 (6 bases). There are 13 residues in the CDR3. CDR1 and CDR2 (germline): KGHSH, LQKENI. V lost 6 bases to trimming and J lost 4 bases, with 10 bases between them. CDR3 sequence reads: CASSAGAGNTIYF. CDR3 nucleotides: TGTGCCAGCTCTGCGGGGGCCGGAAACACCATATATTTT.

The chain carries TRBV11-3 and TRBJ2-1, with 14 bases aligning to TRBD2. Germline V CDR1 and CDR2: SGHNT, YENEEA. This CDR3 comprises 15 residues. Trimming cost V 4 bases and J 7 bases; bases outside gene matches: 3. CDR3 in amino acids: CASSSTSGRGNEQFF. The DNA of the CDR3 is TGTGCCAGCAGCTCGACTAGCGGGAGGGGTAATGAGCAGTTCTTC.

V gene TRBV7-8 combines with J gene TRBJ2-4; D may be TRBD2 (5 bases). CDR3 length: 15 residues. The germline V gene encodes CDR1 SGHVS and CDR2 FQNEAQ. The germline V and J ends were trimmed by 5 bases and 5 bases, with 16 bases remaining between them. The CDR3 here is CASSTTLGAQNIQYF. In nucleotides, the CDR3 is TGTGCCAGCAGCACTACATTGGGAGCTCAAAACATTCAGTACTTC.

J is TRBJ1-3 and V is TRBV28; 7 bases line up with TRBD1. The germline CDR1 and CDR2 sequences are MDHEN and SYDVKM. The length of the CDR3 is 17 residues. The V and J ends lost 4 bases and 0 bases, in that order; junction bases with no gene match: 9. The CDR3 loop reads CASSYIDRAPSGNTIYF. The CDR3 DNA is TGTGCCAGCAGTTATATTGACAGGGCCCCCTCTGGAAACACCATATATTTT.

This chain joins TRBV19 and TRBJ1-5; D gene unclear. V was clipped by 5 bases and J by 3 bases, with 8 bases between them. Germline CDR1 LNHDA, CDR2 SQIVND (reference sequence). This CDR3 has 13 residues. CDR3 sequence reads: CASSLRHNQPQHF. The CDR3, as DNA: TGTGCCAGTAGTTTGCGGCACAATCAGCCCCAGCATTTT.

This clone was counted a single time. The V gene is TRBV4-3, the J gene TRBJ2-7, with 9 bases aligning to TRBD2. The trim removed 1 base at V and 2 bases at J, leaving 6 bases unmatched. This CDR3 is built from 16 residues. CDR1 and CDR2 (germline): LGHNA, YSLEER. The CDR3 here is CASSQGGGRGTYEQYF. CDR3 DNA: TGCGCCAGCAGCCAAGGCGGCGGGAGGGGAACCTACGAGCAGTACTTC.

V is TRBV7-8 and J is TRBJ2-2, with D unclear. V lost 5 bases and J 6 bases, leaving 7 bases between the germline ends. CDR1 and CDR2 from the germline V gene are SGHVS and FQNEAQ. This CDR3 has 12 residues. CDR3 residues: CASSPRSGELFF. The DNA of the CDR3 is TGTGCCAGCAGCCCGCGATCCGGGGAGCTGTTTTTT.

V is TRBV27 and J is TRBJ2-7; D possibly corresponds to TRBD1 (5 bases). V shed 1 base and J shed 0 bases, with 7 bases lying between them. The germline gives CDR1 MNHEY, CDR2 SMNVEV (reference sequence). The CDR3 is made up of 14 amino acids. The CDR3 nucleotides are TGTGCCAGCAGTTTATTGGACAACTCCTACGAGCAGTACTTC. Translating it yields CASSLLDNSYEQYF.

The chain couples TRBV28 to TRBJ2-7; 7 bases match TRBD1. Unmatched junction bases numbered 4, after V lost 4 bases and J lost 4 bases. CDR3 length: 13 residues. Germline loops: CDR1 MDHEN, CDR2 SYDVKM. The CDR3 spells CASSWARGYEQYF. Here the CDR3 DNA reads TGTGCCAGCAGTTGGGCCAGGGGGTACGAGCAGTACTTC.

The chain couples TRBV5-4 to TRBJ2-6; the D is unclear. Germline V gene lookup returns CDR1 SGHNT and CDR2 YYREEE (reference sequence). This CDR3 comprises 14 residues. Trimming left V 2 bases short and J 3 bases short, with 6 bases between. Here the CDR3 DNA reads TGTGCCAGCAGCTTCGAGGATGGGGCCAACGTCCTGACTTTC. This codes for CASSFEDGANVLTF.

The J gene is TRBJ1-6, the V gene TRBV6-2 or TRBV6-3; a possible D gene is TRBD1 (6 bases). Germline values: CDR1 MNHEY, CDR2 SVGEGT. There are 13 residues in the CDR3. V lost 2 bases to trimming and J lost 8 bases, with 7 bases between them. Here the CDR3 reads CASSYGQHSPLHF. Written as DNA, the CDR3 is TGTGCCAGCAGTTACGGACAGCATTCACCCCTCCACTTT.

The rearrangement uses TRBV28 and TRBJ2-3, with 16 bases fitting TRBD2. This CDR3 comprises 17 residues. V gave up 6 bases and J gave up 3 bases; unmatched junction bases: 6. The germline CDR1 and CDR2 sequences are MDHEN and SYDVKM. The CDR3 here is CASRTGLAGGQTDTQYF. The CDR3 nucleotides read TGTGCCAGCAGAACGGGACTAGCGGGAGGGCAGACAGATACGCAGTATTTT.

The chain carries TRBV27 and TRBJ1-2; the D gene is possibly TRBD1 (6 bases). Germline CDR1 MNHEY, CDR2 SMNVEV (reference sequence). Trimming took 6 bases from V and 8 from J, leaving 16 bases between them. The CDR3 loop spans 13 amino acids. The CDR3 is CASSSGGRLGYTF. The CDR3 DNA reads as TGTGCCAGCAGCTCCGGGGGGCGCCTCGGCTACACCTTC.

The chain has TRBV12-3 or TRBV12-4 and TRBJ1-2, with a weak D call TRBD1 (6 bases). V lost 2 bases, J lost 7 bases, and 11 bases lay in between. The CDR3 consists of 13 residues. DNA of the CDR3: TGTGCCAGCAGTTTACACAGGGCCCTTGGCTACACCTTC. Residues: CASSLHRALGYTF.

This rearrangement joins TRBV28 to TRBJ1-2; 10 bases are a match to TRBD1. The CDR3 sequence is 17 residues long. The J segment lost 4 bases and the V segment lost 5 bases, leaving 13 bases of the junction unmatched. Germline V CDR1 and CDR2: MDHEN, SYDVKM. The CDR3 loop is CASSLGGRQGASYGYTF. In nucleotides, the CDR3 is TGTGCCAGCAGTCTCGGGGGAAGACAGGGGGCATCCTATGGCTACACCTTC.

The V call is TRBV4-3, the J call TRBJ1-6; D may be TRBD1 (6 bases). Trimming took off 1 base at V and 7 bases at J, with 8 bases between the two ends. The CDR3 has 14 amino acids. Germline CDR1 LGHNA, CDR2 YSLEER. The CDR3 nucleotides read TGCGCCAGCAGCCAAGGGACAGTAAATTCACCCCTCCACTTT. This codes for CASSQGTVNSPLHF.

The chain links TRBV29-1 to TRBJ2-7; TRBD2 is a possible D gene (5 bases). The CDR3 has 14 amino acids. Trimming shortened V by 6 bases and J by 1 base, and 16 bases separated the two germline ends. Germline V gene lookup returns CDR1 SQVTM and CDR2 ANQGSEA. In nucleotides, the CDR3 is TGCAGCGTGGGCGGACTCTCCGCGTCCTACGAGCAGTACTTC. Amino acid sequence: CSVGGLSASYEQYF.

V and J are TRBV5-1 and TRBJ2-5; D is perhaps TRBD1 (6 bases). V was clipped by 0 bases and J by 3 bases, with 9 bases between them. This CDR3 region has 14 residues. The germline CDR1 and CDR2 sequences are SGHRS and YFSETQ. The DNA of the CDR3 is TGCGCCAGCAGCTTGGGGGACAACGAAGAGACCCAGTACTTC. It encodes CASSLGDNEETQYF.

The V gene is TRBV5-1, the J gene TRBJ1-1; D is unclear. Germline CDR1 and CDR2: SGHRS and YFSETQ. The CDR3 length is 13 residues. V lost 1 base and J 8 bases, leaving 12 bases between the germline ends. This CDR3 reads CASSLIQPGEAFF. The CDR3 bases are TGCGCCAGCAGCTTGATACAACCGGGGGAAGCTTTCTTT.

This chain uses TRBV5-6 with TRBJ2-7, with 11 bases matching TRBD2. With 4 bases clipped from V and 4 bases from J, the junction kept 7 bases outside the gene matches. This CDR3 region has 15 residues. The V gene's germline CDR1 is SGHDT and CDR2 YYEEEE. CDR3 sequence: CASSLLAGERYEQYF. The CDR3 DNA reads TGTGCCAGCAGCCTACTAGCGGGAGAGAGATACGAGCAGTACTTC. The full variable domain, completed using reference TRBV5-6 and TRBJ2-7, is DAGVTQSPTHLIKTRGQQVTLRCSPKSGHDTVSWYQQALGQGPQFIFQYYEEEERQRGNFPDRFSGHQFPNYSSELNVNALLLGDSALYLCASSLLAGERYEQYFGPGTRLTVT.

As concerns this clone: The same CDR3 can be traced to other DNA sequences in this sample. The chain links TRBV18 to TRBJ2-5; 7 bases are a match to TRBD1. This CDR3 is built from 14 residues. V lost 2 bases and J lost 2; bases outside the gene matches: 2. Germline V gene lookup returns CDR1 KGHSH and CDR2 LQKENI. In DNA form, the CDR3 reads TGTGCCAGCTCACCAGGGACAGCTCAAGAGACCCAGTACTTC. Translating it yields CASSPGTAQETQYF. The full variable domain, in which reference TRBV18 and TRBJ2-5 provide the parts outside the CDR3, is NAGVMQNPRHLVRRRGQEARLRCSPMKGHSHVYWYRQLPEEGLKFMVYLQKENIIDESGMPKERFSAEFPKEGPSILRIQQVVRGDSAAYFCASSPGTAQETQYFGPGTRLLVL.

The chain joins TRBV7-2 to TRBJ2-7; D ambiguous. Germline CDR1 reads SGHTA; CDR2 reads FQGNSA. The CDR3 is 12 residues long. V shed 4 bases and J shed 6 bases, with 10 bases lying between them. This chain's CDR3 is CASSSTLVEQYF. The DNA of the CDR3 is TGTGCCAGCAGCTCCACCCTAGTCGAGCAGTACTTC.

The CDR3 loop reads CASSYPAWREIDEQYF. In nucleotides, the CDR3 is TGTGCCAGCAGTTACCCCGCTTGGCGGGAGATCGACGAGCAGTACTTC. The chain has TRBV6-2 or TRBV6-3 and TRBJ2-7; 7 bases fit TRBD2. V lost 2 bases and J lost 5; bases outside the gene matches: 12. This CDR3 is 16 amino acids long. CDR1 MNHEY and CDR2 SVGEGT come from the germline V gene.

The chain joins TRBV18 to TRBJ2-5; D remains ambiguous. Trimming removed 0 bases at V and 5 bases at J, with 13 bases between. Germline values: CDR1 KGHSH, CDR2 LQKENI. The CDR3 contains 15 residues. CDR3 coding DNA: TGTGCCAGCTCACCACCCTCTTTTTTGGAGGAGACCCAGTACTTC. It encodes CASSPPSFLEETQYF.

The V call is TRBV3-1 (or the pseudogene TRBV3-2), the J call TRBJ2-7, with 8 bases identical to TRBD2. From germline, CDR1 is LGHDT and CDR2 YNNKEL (reference sequence). The CDR3 loop spans 13 amino acids. Losses at the gene ends were 1 base for V and 13 bases for J; bases not matched to a gene: 9. The CDR3 DNA is TGTGCCAGCAGCCAAGGGCGGTTAGCGGGAAACTACTTC. Protein: CASSQGRLAGNYF.

This clone was seen only a few times. The gene calls are TRBV29-1 and TRBJ2-2, with a tentative D call TRBD2 (6 bases). Looked up from germline, CDR1 is SQVTM and CDR2 is ANQGSEA. V dropped 7 bases and J dropped 3 bases, with 12 bases sitting between them. CDR3 size: 13 residues. The CDR3 sequence is CSAREWDTGELFF. CDR3 nucleotides: TGCAGCGCTCGGGAGTGGGACACCGGGGAGCTGTTTTTT.

V is TRBV27 and J is TRBJ1-5; 8 bases are shared with TRBD1. This CDR3 has 16 amino acids. V was pared by 0 bases and J by 5 bases, with 6 bases of the junction left unmatched. Germline loops: CDR1 MNHEY, CDR2 SMNVEV (reference sequence). The CDR3: CASSLSGQAFYQPQHF. The CDR3 region has the DNA TGTGCCAGCAGTTTATCGGGACAGGCCTTCTATCAGCCCCAGCATTTT.

The rearrangement links TRBV30 to TRBJ1-2; D remains ambiguous. The CDR3 consists of 15 residues. V was pared by 0 bases and J by 7 bases, with 18 bases between. The germline V gene encodes CDR1 GTSNPN and CDR2 SVGIG (reference sequence). The CDR3 spells CAWSVLTSFLGGYTF. CDR3 coding DNA: TGTGCCTGGAGTGTACTAACAAGCTTTCTAGGTGGCTACACCTTC.

The chain combines TRBV2 with TRBJ1-5; a weak D match, TRBD1 (6 bases). This CDR3 has 17 residues. Germline CDR1 SNHLY, CDR2 FYNNEI. Between the trimmed V and J ends, which lost 2 bases and 3 bases, there was a span of 17 bases. CDR3 nucleotides: TGTGCCAGCAGTGAATTTTCCAGCGGACAGCACAATCAGCCCCAGCATTTT. Residues: CASSEFSSGQHNQPQHF.